The source of this T cell receptor (beta chain) is a study of OX40 agonist ivuxolimab in advanced cancers. The repertoire was sequenced with immunoSEQ multiplex PCR; TCRdb's copy has only in-frame clones and lacks some. The data show tens of thousands of clones, 65% to 90% seen once. The CDR3 runs to 15 residues. The V end was cut by 1 base, the J end by 4 bases, with 12 bases between. The germline gives CDR1 SGHDN, CDR2 FVKESK. V usage is TRBV14 and J usage is TRBJ2-3; tentatively, D is TRBD1 (6 bases). The source of this sequence is an adult with an advanced solid tumor such as melanoma, head and neck, liver or kidney cancer. The sample was CD4+ or CD8+ T cells sorted from blood, taken in a trial of the OX40 agonist ivuxolimab. DNA for the CDR3: TGTGCCAGCAGCCAAGTTCTTAAGGGGGCAGATACGCAGTATTTT. Its protein product is CASSQVLKGADTQYF.